The 17 T cell receptor beta chains given below trace back to one sample, sequenced in a study of regulatory T cells in long-lasting Graves disease. The TCR beta library used iRepertoire HTBI primers with Arm-PCR amplification of CDR3. TCRdb analysed the multiplex PCR reads with MiXCR anew, one entry per CDR3 protein. The sample contains roughly 700,000 distinct CDR3 sequences, about 32% of which appear only once. As to time point: persistent/refractory GD, antithyroid drugs over 5 years with positive TRAb. The TCR library was made from RNA extracted from PBMCs. Material: peripheral blood mononuclear cells (PBMCs), obtained when the disease was refractory, from a patient treated with antithyroid drugs. These receptors all stem from a female donor with Graves disease.

The rearrangement joins TRBV6-1 to TRBJ1-1; TRBD1 is a possible D gene (5 bases). V lost 5 bases and J lost 0, with 13 bases in between. CDR1 and CDR2 from the germline V gene are MNHNS and SASEGT. The CDR3 spans 15 residues. The CDR3 is CASSPLRVMNTEAFF. The CDR3 bases are TGTGCCAGCAGTCCCCTCAGGGTCATGAACACTGAAGCTTTCTTT.

This clonotype was recorded a few times. The chain has TRBV7-2 and TRBJ2-7; no clear D gene. The CDR3 totals 12 residues. Trimming removed 1 base from V and 6 bases from J, with 7 bases in between. Germline V gene data show CDR1 as SGHTA and CDR2 as FQGNSA. The CDR3 region is CASSLVRLEQYF. CDR3 DNA: TGTGCCAGCAGCTTAGTTCGCCTCGAGCAGTACTTC.

This clonotype was detected only a few times. This chain links TRBV12-3 or TRBV12-4 with TRBJ2-7; weak D call: TRBD1 (6 bases). CDR3 length: 13 residues. Trimming removed 2 bases at V and 7 bases at J, with 12 bases between. The CDR3 DNA sequence: TGTGCCAGCAGTTTAATGGGGGCAGGGGAGCAGTACTTC. The encoded protein is CASSLMGAGEQYF.

In this sample, this clonotype turned up many times. V gene TRBV11-2 combines with J gene TRBJ1-1; maybe TRBD1 (6 bases). CDR1 and CDR2 (germline): SGHAT, FQNNGV. The ends were cut back, 5 bases at V and 5 bases at J, with 18 bases in the middle. This CDR3 has 15 amino acids. CDR3 in DNA: TGTGCCAGCAGCCACACGGGACACCCGGGGACTGAAGCTTTCTTT. It is translated as CASSHTGHPGTEAFF.

The chain has TRBV20-1 and TRBJ2-5; D call uncertain. Germline V CDR1 and CDR2: DFQATT, SNEGSKA (reference sequence). CDR3 size: 14 residues. V shed 3 bases and J shed 1 base, with 12 bases lying between them. The CDR3 region is CSASLGITQETQYF. As DNA, the CDR3 is TGCAGTGCTAGCTTAGGCATCACCCAAGAGACCCAGTACTTC.

This clonotype occurred a few times. The chain couples TRBV29-1 to TRBJ1-2, with 8 bases lining up with TRBD1. V was clipped by 4 bases and J by 3 bases; unmatched bases: 4. Germline V gene lookup returns CDR1 SQVTM and CDR2 ANQGSEA. This CDR3 has 13 residues. Here the CDR3 reads CSVVAGGHYGYTF. The CDR3 nucleotides are TGCAGCGTTGTCGCAGGGGGCCACTATGGCTACACCTTC.

This sequence joins TRBV20-1 and TRBJ1-6; TRBD1 aligns across 11 bases. This CDR3 has 17 residues. The germline V gene has CDR1 DFQATT and CDR2 SNEGSKA (reference sequence). V shed 0 bases, J shed 8 bases, and the junction held 9 bases outside the gene matches. CDR3 in amino acids: CSARDPGQGAADSPLHF. The CDR3 DNA is TGCAGTGCTAGAGATCCCGGACAGGGGGCGGCGGATTCACCCCTCCACTTT.

The V and J genes are TRBV28 and TRBJ1-5; 7 bases fit TRBD1. Losses at the gene ends were 6 bases for V and 5 bases for J; bases not matched to a gene: 16. The CDR3 spans 17 residues. CDR1 and CDR2 from the germline V gene are MDHEN and SYDVKM. CDR3 DNA sequence: TGTGCCAGCAGGGCTTCCGGACAGGTTAAGGGATATCAGCCCCAGCATTTT. Translating gives CASRASGQVKGYQPQHF. Drawing the rest from reference TRBV28 and TRBJ1-5, the complete variable domain is DVKVTQSSRYLVKRTGEKVFLECVQDMDHENMFWYRQDPGLGLRLIYFSYDVKMKEKGDIPEGYSVSREKKERFSLILESASTNQTSMYLCASRASGQVKGYQPQHFGDGTRLSIL.

In this sample, this clonotype turned up many times. The chain employs TRBV10-3 and TRBJ2-5; D may correspond to TRBD1 or TRBD2 (5 bases each). Germline values: CDR1 ENHRY, CDR2 SYGVKD. The length of the CDR3 is 13 residues. The V and J ends lost 6 bases and 3 bases respectively, with 11 bases between them. For the CDR3, the DNA is TGTGCCATCAGCGGGACGGTAGAAGAGACCCAGTACTTC. Its translation: CAISGTVEETQYF.

This clonotype was recorded at least ten times. The chain employs TRBV6-1 and TRBJ1-5; 12 nucleotides align to TRBD1. The trim removed 2 bases at V and 9 bases at J, leaving 17 bases unmatched. The CDR3 covers 19 residues. Germline values: CDR1 MNHNS, CDR2 SASEGT. Here the CDR3 reads CASSERDRGLGTSNSPQHF. The CDR3 DNA is TGTGCCAGCAGTGAACGGGACAGGGGGCTCGGGACATCCAATTCGCCCCAGCATTTT.

This clonotype was detected only a few times. The V call is TRBV7-9, the J call TRBJ1-2; D perhaps matches TRBD1 (6 bases). The germline CDR1 and CDR2 sequences are SEHNR and FQNEAQ (reference sequence). The CDR3 length is 13 residues. V lost 5 bases, J lost 7 bases, and 14 bases lay in between. As DNA, the CDR3 is TGTGCCAGCAGCGCACTCACAGGGCTTGGCTACACCTTC. Protein sequence: CASSALTGLGYTF.

The chain joins TRBV28 to TRBJ2-2, with TRBD1 as a possible D gene (5 bases). The V and J ends lost 7 bases and 6 bases respectively, with 18 bases between them. CDR3 length: 15 residues. Germline values: CDR1 MDHEN, CDR2 SYDVKM. This CDR3 is CASIPFDRYAGELFF. CDR3 DNA: TGTGCCAGCATACCCTTCGACAGATACGCCGGGGAGCTGTTTTTT.

The V call is TRBV20-1, the J call TRBJ2-2; TRBD1 might be the D (6 bases). The germline CDR1 and CDR2 sequences are DFQATT and SNEGSKA (reference sequence). V was trimmed by 3 bases and J by 2 bases, leaving 10 bases between them. The CDR3 has 14 residues. The CDR3 here is CSASRGHNTGELFF. The CDR3, as DNA: TGCAGTGCTAGCAGGGGACACAACACCGGGGAGCTGTTTTTT.

This chain connects TRBV10-3 to TRBJ2-7; 10 nucleotides line up with TRBD2. The CDR3 loop spans 16 amino acids. The V gene end was trimmed by 3 bases and the J gene end by 1 base; junction bases not matched to a gene: 6. CDR1 and CDR2 (germline): ENHRY, SYGVKD. CDR3 in amino acids: CAISDLPSGSSYEQYF. The CDR3 coding sequence is TGTGCCATCAGTGACCTCCCTAGCGGGAGTTCCTACGAGCAGTACTTC.

CDR3 region: CASSERDRITYEQYF. The CDR3 nucleotides are TGTGCCAGCAGTGAACGGGACAGGATAACCTACGAGCAGTACTTC. The chain carries TRBV6-1 and TRBJ2-7; 8 bases map to TRBD1. Germline CDR1 reads MNHNS; CDR2 reads SASEGT. The length of the CDR3 is 15 residues. The V and J ends lost 2 bases and 2 bases, in that order; junction bases with no gene match: 5.

V usage is TRBV20-1 and J usage is TRBJ1-2; D might be TRBD1 (5 bases). The CDR3 is made up of 14 amino acids. With 3 bases removed from V and 6 bases from J, the gap between germline ends came to 17 bases. Germline-derived CDR1 and CDR2 are DFQATT and SNEGSKA (reference sequence). CDR3 coding DNA: TGCAGTGCTAGTGCGCCAGGGCGCTACAATGGCTACACCTTC. This encodes CSASAPGRYNGYTF.

In this sample, this clonotype turned up a few times. The chain carries TRBV29-1 and TRBJ1-1; 8 nucleotides match TRBD1. The CDR3 runs 13 residues. Trimming cost V 7 bases and J 4 bases; bases outside gene matches: 8. CDR1 and CDR2 (germline): SQVTM, ANQGSEA. The CDR3 reads CSEQTGVATEAFF. The CDR3 DNA is TGCAGCGAACAGACAGGGGTTGCCACTGAAGCTTTCTTT.